This T cell receptor beta chain was retrieved from a study of T cells in localized non-small cell lung cancer. Points from the study as a whole: In uninvolved adjacent lung, T cell clonality reached its highest value, exceeding tumor. Elevated circulating T cell density in blood was associated with longer overall survival. Heterogeneity remains possible, as sequencing covered one tumor region only.

As regards this clone: Antigen specificity is unknown.

The assay was immunoSEQ multiplex PCR, and TCRdb's table has in-frame clones only and misses some. The table includes approximately 70,000 clones, about nine tenths detected once. This sample comprised peripheral blood, obtained before any cancer treatment. The sequence derives from a male donor aged 60 or over with stage III squamous cell lung carcinoma.

This CDR3 reads CASSQLGTTLNEQFF. Here the CDR3 DNA reads TGTGCCAGCAGCCAATTAGGGACTACGCTCAATGAGCAGTTCTTC. The chain joins TRBV16 to TRBJ2-1; TRBD2 matches 7 bases. The CDR3 totals 15 residues. With V trimmed by 1 base and J by 6 bases, 6 bases remained unmatched. CDR1 KGHSY and CDR2 FQNENV come from the germline V gene.